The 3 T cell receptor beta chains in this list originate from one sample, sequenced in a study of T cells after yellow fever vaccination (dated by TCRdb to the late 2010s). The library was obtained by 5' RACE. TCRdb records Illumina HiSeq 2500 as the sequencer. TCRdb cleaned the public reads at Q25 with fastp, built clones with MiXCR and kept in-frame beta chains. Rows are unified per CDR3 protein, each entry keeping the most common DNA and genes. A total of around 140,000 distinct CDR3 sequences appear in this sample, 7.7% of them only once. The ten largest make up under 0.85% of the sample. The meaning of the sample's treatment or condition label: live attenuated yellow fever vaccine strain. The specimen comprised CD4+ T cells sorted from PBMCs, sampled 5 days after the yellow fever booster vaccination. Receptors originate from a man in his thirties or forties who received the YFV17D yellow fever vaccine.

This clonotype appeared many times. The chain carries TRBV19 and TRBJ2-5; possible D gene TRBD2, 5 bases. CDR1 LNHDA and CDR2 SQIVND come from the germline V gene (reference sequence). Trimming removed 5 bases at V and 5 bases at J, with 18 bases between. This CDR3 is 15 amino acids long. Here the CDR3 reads CASSRLGGRGETQYF. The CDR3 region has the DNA TGTGCCAGTAGTCGCTTGGGCGGGCGCGGGGAGACCCAGTACTTC.

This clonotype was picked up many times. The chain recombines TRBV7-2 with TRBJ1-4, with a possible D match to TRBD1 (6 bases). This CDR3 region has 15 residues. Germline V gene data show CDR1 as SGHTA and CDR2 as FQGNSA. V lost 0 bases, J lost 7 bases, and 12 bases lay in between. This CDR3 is CASSLAARGREKLFF. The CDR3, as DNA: TGTGCCAGCAGCTTAGCGGCCAGGGGACGTGAAAAACTGTTTTTT.

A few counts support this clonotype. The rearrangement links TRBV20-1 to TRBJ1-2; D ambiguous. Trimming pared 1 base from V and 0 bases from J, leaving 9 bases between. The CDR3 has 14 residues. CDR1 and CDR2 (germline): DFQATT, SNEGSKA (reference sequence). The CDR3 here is CSARGVLANYGYTF. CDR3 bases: TGCAGTGCTAGAGGGGTTTTAGCTAACTATGGCTACACCTTC.